Here is one TCR beta chain with its context. This sample stems from a study of blood T cell repertoires in COVID-19. Overall study: PBMCs, B-cell-depleted T cells, or T cells provided the cDNA or gDNA that made up the material.

V shed 3 bases, J shed 1 base, and the junction held 2 bases outside the gene matches. The CDR3 runs to 14 residues. The germline gives CDR1 SGHRS, CDR2 YFSETQ. Per the authors' pipeline: Quantification of nucleated cells was approximated via reference gene primer amplification. The method was immunoSEQ multiplex PCR; TCRdb's version includes in-frame clones alone and lacks a portion of them. From that table come the V and J calls and clone size; the DNA was used to work out D and trimming. The sample holds 200,000 to 250,000 clones; 75% to 85% are singletons and the top ten take less than 6%. This clonotype was sampled from a woman in her 70s with COVID-19, enrolled during active disease. The specimen sequenced was peripheral blood. The chain joins TRBV5-1 to TRBJ1-2; 8 nucleotides line up with TRBD1. The chain's CDR3 is CASSYGQGNYGYTF. CDR3 nucleotide sequence: TGCGCCAGCAGCTACGGACAGGGTAACTATGGCTACACCTTC.